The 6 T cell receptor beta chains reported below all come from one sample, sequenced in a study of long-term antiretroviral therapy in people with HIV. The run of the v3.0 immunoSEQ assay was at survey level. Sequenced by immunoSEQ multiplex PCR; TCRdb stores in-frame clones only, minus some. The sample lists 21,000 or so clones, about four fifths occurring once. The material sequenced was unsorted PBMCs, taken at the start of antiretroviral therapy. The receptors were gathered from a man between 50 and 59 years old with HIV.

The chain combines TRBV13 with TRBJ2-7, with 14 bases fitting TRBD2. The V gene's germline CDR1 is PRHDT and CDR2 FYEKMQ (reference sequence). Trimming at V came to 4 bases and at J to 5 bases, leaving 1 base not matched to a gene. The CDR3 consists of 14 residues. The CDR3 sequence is CASSSGLAGDEQYF. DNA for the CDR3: TGTGCCAGCAGCTCGGGACTAGCGGGAGACGAGCAGTACTTC. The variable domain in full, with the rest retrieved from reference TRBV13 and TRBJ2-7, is AAGVIQSPRHLIKEKRETATLKCYPIPRHDTVYWYQQGPGQDPQFLISFYEKMQSDKGSIPDRFSAQQFSDYHSELNMSSLELGDSALYFCASSSGLAGDEQYFGPGTRLTVT.

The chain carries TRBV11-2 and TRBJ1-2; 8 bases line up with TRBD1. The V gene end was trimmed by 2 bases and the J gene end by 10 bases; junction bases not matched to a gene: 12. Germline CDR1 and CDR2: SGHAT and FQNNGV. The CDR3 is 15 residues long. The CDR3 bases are TGTGCCAGCAGCTTAACGGGACAGGTTGCGCCTGCCTACACCTTC. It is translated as CASSLTGQVAPAYTF. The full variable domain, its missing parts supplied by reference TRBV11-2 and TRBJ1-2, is EAGVAQSPRYKIIEKRQSVAFWCNPISGHATLYWYQQILGQGPKLLIQFQNNGVVDDSQLPKDRFSAERLKGVDSTLKIQPAKLEDSAVYLCASSLTGQVAPAYTFGSGTRLTVV.

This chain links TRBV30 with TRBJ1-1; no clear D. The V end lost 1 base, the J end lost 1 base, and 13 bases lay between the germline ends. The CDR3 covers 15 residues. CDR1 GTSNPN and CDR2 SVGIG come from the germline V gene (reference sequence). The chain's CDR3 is CAWSALAGRNTEAFF. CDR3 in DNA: TGTGCCTGGAGTGCCCTGGCGGGGAGGAACACTGAAGCTTTCTTT. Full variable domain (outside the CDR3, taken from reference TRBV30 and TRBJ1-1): SQTIHQWPATLVQPVGSPLSLECTVEGTSNPNLYWYRQAAGRGLQLLFYSVGIGQISSEVPQNLSASRPQDRQFILSSKKLLLSDSGFYLCAWSALAGRNTEAFFGQGTRLTVV.

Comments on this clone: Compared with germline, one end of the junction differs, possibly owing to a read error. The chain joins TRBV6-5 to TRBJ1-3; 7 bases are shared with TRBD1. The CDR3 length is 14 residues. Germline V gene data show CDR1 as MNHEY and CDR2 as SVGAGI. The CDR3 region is CASSPGGAGNTIYF. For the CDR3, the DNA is TGTGCCAGCAGCCCAGGGGGGGCTGGTAACACCATATATTTT.

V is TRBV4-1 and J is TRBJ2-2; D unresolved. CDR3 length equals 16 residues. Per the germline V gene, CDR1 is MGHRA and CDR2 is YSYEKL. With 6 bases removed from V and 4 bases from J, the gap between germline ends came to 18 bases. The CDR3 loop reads CASRHPVRAGTGELFF. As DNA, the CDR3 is TGCGCCAGCAGGCACCCGGTAAGGGCTGGCACCGGGGAGCTGTTTTTT.

The DNA for the CDR3 is TGTGCCAGCAGGGTGGATTTCACCGGGGAGCTGTTTTTT. Encoded protein: CASRVDFTGELFF. This rearrangement joins TRBV25-1 to TRBJ2-2; D uncertain. The CDR3 is 13 amino acids. The V and J ends lost 6 bases and 4 bases respectively, with 9 bases between them. Germline loops: CDR1 MGHDK, CDR2 SYGVNS.